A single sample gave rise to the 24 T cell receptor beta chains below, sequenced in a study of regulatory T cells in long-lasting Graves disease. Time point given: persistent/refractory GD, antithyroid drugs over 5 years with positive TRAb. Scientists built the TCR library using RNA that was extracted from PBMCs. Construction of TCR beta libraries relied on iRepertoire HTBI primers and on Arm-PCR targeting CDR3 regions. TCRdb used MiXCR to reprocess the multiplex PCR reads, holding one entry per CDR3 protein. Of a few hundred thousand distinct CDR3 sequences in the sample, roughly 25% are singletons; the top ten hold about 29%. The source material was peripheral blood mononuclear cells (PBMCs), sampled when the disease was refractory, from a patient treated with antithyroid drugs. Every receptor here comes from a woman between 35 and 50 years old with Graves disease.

CDR3 protein: CAWSVRNRMSSYEQYF. The CDR3 DNA reads TGTGCCTGGAGTGTACGGAACAGGATGAGCTCCTACGAGCAGTACTTC. The chain couples TRBV30 to TRBJ2-7, with D tentatively TRBD1 (5 bases). Germline V gene sequence: CDR1 GTSNPN, CDR2 SVGIG (reference sequence). V lost 0 bases, J lost 0 bases, and 15 bases lay in between. The CDR3 sequence is 16 residues long.

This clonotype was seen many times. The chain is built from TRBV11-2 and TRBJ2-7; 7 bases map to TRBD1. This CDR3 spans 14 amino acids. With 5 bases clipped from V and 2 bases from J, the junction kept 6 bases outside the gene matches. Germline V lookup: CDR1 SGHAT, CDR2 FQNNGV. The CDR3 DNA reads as TGTGCCAGCAGCCGGTACAGGGGTGCCTACGAGCAGTACTTC. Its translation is CASSRYRGAYEQYF.

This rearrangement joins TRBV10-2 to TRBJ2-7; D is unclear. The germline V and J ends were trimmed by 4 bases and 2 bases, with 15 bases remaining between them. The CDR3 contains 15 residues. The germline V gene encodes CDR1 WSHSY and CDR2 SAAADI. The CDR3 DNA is TGCGCCAGCAGTGGGATGGGTCGGACCCCCTACGAGCAGTACTTC. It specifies CASSGMGRTPYEQYF.

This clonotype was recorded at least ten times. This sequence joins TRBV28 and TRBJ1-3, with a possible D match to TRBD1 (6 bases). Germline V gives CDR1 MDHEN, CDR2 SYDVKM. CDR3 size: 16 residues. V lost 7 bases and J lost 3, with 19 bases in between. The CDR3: CASTHSWGRLGNTIYF. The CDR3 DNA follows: TGTGCCAGCACCCACTCTTGGGGGCGCCTTGGAAACACCATATATTTT.

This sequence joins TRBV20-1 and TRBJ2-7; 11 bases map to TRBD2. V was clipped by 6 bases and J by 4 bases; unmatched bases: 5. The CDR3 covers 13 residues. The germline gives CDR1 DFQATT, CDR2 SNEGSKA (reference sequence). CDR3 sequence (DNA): TGCAGTGCCACCTGGACTAGCGGGTACGAGCAGTACTTC. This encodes CSATWTSGYEQYF.

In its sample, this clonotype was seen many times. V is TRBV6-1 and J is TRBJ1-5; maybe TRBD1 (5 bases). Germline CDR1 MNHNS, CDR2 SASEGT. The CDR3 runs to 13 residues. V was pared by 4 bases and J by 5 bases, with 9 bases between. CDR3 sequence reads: CASSVRDYQPQHF. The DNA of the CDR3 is TGTGCCAGCAGTGTCCGGGACTATCAGCCCCAGCATTTT.

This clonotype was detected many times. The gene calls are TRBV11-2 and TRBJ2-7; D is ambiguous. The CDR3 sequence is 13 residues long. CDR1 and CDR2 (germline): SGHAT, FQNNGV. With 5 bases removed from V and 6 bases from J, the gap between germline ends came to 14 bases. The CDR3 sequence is CASSPRLLGEQYF. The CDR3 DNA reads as TGTGCCAGCAGCCCCAGACTTTTGGGCGAGCAGTACTTC.

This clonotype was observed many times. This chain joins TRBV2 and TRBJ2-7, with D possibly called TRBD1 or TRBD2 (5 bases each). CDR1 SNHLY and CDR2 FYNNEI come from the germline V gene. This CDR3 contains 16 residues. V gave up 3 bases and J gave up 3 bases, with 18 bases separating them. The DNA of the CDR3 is TGTGCCAGCAGTGATTCAGGGTTGGGGACCCTCTACGAGCAGTACTTC. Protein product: CASSDSGLGTLYEQYF.

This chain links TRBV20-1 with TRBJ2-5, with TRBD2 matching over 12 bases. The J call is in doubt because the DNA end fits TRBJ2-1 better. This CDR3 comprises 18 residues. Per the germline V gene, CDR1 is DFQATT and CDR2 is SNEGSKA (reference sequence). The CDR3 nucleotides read TGCAGTGCCACCAGATTAAGGACTAGCGGGATATTCTACAATGAGCAGTTCTTC. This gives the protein CSATRLRTSGIFYNEQFF.

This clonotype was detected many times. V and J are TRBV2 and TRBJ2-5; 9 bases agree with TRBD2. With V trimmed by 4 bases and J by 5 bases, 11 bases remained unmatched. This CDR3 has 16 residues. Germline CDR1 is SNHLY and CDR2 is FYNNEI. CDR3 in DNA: TGTGCCAGCAGTGCCCCAATAGCGGGAGATTGGGAGACCCAGTACTTC. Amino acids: CASSAPIAGDWETQYF.

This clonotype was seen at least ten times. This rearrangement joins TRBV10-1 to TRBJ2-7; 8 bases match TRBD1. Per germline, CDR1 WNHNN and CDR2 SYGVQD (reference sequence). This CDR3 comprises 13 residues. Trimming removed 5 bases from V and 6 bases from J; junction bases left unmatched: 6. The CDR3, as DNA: TGCGCCAGCAGTCGGGACAGGACCGCCGAGCAGTACTTC. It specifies CASSRDRTAEQYF.

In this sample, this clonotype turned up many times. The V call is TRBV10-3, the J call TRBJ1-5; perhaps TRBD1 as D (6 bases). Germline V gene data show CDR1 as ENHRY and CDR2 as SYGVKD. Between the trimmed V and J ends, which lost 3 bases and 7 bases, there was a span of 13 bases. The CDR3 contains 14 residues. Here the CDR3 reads CAISDDRSMQPQHF. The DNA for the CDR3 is TGTGCCATCAGTGACGACAGGTCGATGCAGCCCCAGCATTTT.

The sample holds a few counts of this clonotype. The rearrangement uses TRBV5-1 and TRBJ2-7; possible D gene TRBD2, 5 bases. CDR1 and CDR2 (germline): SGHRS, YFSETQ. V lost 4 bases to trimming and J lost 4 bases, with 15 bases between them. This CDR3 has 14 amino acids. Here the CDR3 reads CASSPAPRTYEQYF. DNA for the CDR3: TGCGCCAGCAGCCCCGCCCCCCGGACTTACGAGCAGTACTTC. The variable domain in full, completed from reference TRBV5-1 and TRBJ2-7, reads KAGVTQTPRYLIKTRGQQVTLSCSPISGHRSVSWYQQTPGQGLQFLFEYFSETQRNKGNFPGRFSGRQFSNSRSEMNVSTLELGDSALYLCASSPAPRTYEQYFGPGTRLTVT.

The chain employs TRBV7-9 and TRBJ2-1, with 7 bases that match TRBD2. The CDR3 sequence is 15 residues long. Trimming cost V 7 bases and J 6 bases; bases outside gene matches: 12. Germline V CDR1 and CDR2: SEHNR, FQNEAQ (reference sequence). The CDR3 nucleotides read TGTGCCAGCACCATACGCGGGGGATCAGTCAATGAGCAGTTCTTC. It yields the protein CASTIRGGSVNEQFF.

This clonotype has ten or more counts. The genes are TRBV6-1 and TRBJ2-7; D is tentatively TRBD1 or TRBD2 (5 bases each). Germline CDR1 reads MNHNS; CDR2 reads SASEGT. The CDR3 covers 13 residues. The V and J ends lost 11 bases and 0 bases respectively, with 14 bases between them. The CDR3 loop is CAGWDGLSYEQYF. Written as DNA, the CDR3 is TGTGCCGGGTGGGACGGACTCTCCTACGAGCAGTACTTC.

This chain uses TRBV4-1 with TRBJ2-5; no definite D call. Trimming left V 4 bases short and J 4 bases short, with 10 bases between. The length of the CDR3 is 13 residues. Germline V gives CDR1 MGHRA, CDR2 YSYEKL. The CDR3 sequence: CASSRFVRETQYF. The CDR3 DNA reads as TGCGCCAGCAGCCGATTCGTGAGAGAGACCCAGTACTTC.

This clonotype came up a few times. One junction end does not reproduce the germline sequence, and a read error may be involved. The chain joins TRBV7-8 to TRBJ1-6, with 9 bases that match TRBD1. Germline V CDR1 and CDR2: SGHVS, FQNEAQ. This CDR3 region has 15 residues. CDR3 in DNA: TGTGCCAGCAGCTTAGATAAGGACAGGGGACTCCCAAAGGCCTTT. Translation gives CASSLDKDRGLPKAF.

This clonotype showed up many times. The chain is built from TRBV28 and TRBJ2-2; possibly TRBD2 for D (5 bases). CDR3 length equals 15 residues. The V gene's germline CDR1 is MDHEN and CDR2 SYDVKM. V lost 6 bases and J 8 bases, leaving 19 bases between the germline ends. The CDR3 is CASSGMVVIKGELFF. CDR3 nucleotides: TGTGCCAGCAGCGGGATGGTTGTAATTAAGGGGGAGCTGTTTTTT.

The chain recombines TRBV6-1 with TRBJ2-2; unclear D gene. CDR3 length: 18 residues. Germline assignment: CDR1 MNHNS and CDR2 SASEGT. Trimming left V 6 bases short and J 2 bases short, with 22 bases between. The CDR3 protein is CASSLGIPPGVNTGELFF. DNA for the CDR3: TGTGCCAGCAGCTTGGGGATCCCCCCTGGAGTCAACACCGGGGAGCTGTTTTTT.

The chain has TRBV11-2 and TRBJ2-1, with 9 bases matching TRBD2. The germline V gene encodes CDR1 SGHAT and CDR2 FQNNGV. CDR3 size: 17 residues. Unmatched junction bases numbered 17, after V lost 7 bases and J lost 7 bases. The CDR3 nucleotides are TGTGCCAGCACCAGACAGGGCGGGAGGGCCTATAATAATGAGCAGTTCTTC. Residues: CASTRQGGRAYNNEQFF.

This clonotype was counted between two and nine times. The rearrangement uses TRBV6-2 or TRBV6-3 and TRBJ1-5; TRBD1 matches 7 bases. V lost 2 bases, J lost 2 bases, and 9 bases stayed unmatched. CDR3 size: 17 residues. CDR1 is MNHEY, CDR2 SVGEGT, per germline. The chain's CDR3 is CASSYNLPGTGNQPQHF. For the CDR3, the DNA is TGTGCCAGCAGTTACAACCTCCCCGGGACAGGCAATCAGCCCCAGCATTTT.

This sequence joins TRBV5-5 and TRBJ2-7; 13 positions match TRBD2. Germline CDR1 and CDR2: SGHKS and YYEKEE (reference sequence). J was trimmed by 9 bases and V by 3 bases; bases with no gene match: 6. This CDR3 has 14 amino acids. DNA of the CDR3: TGTGCCAGCAGCTATACTAGCGGGAGGGAAAGGCAGTACTTC. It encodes CASSYTSGRERQYF.

This CDR3 reads CASSELAGGYDTQYF. CDR3 nucleotide sequence: TGTGCCAGCAGTGAACTAGCGGGAGGGTATGATACGCAGTATTTT. The chain employs TRBV2 and TRBJ2-3, with TRBD2 matching over 12 bases. CDR1 is SNHLY and CDR2 is FYNNEI in the germline V gene. The trim removed 2 bases at V and 6 bases at J, leaving 3 bases unmatched. The CDR3 has 15 amino acids.

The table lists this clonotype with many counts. This CDR3 reads CASRHYTEAFF. CDR3 DNA sequence: TGTGCCAGCAGGCATTACACTGAAGCTTTCTTT. This chain links TRBV6-1 with TRBJ1-1; D unclear. Trimming cost V 6 bases and J 3 bases, with 5 bases left between them. The CDR3 has 11 amino acids. Germline values: CDR1 MNHNS, CDR2 SASEGT.